Listed below are T cell receptor beta chains from one sample, sequenced in a study of T-cell reconstitution after alpha-beta-depleted transplantation in children. Via MiXCR, TCRdb re-called the PCR reads, giving one row per CDR3 protein. This table holds approximately 290,000 distinct CDR3 sequences, around 10% found once. Source: peripheral blood, taken 180 days after TCRalphabeta/CD19-depleted stem cell transplant. These receptors came from a male patient aged 2 to 9 who had a stem cell transplant for chronic granulomatous disease, so the T cells may come from the graft donor. The CDR3 runs from the conserved cysteine through the conserved F or W. The D gene is left open where the match is weak. Clone size is shown for a subset of rows, as once, few, many or a class of expanded clone.

len,d_gene,v_gene,j_gene,abundance,CDR3aa,CDR3nt
15,-,TRBV29-1,TRBJ2-1,few,CSVDGTPSSYNEQFF,TGCAGCGTTGACGGGACACCGAGCTCCTACAATGAGCAGTTCTTC
12,-,TRBV20-1,TRBJ1-6,many,CSAGRYNSPLHF,TGCAGTGCCGGACGGTATAATTCACCCCTCCACTTT
18,TRBD1,TRBV7-8,TRBJ2-1,many,CASRPESRQGLASNEQFF,TGTGCCAGCCGTCCCGAGAGTAGACAGGGTCTAGCTAGCAATGAGCAGTTCTTC
15,-,TRBV27,TRBJ2-3,many,CASSPVITSTDTQYF,TGTGCCAGCAGTCCCGTGATCACAAGCACAGATACGCAGTATTTT
15,TRBD1,TRBV7-8,TRBJ2-2,many,CASSYRGKNTGELFF,TGTGCCAGCAGTTACAGGGGGAAGAACACCGGGGAGCTGTTTTTT
13,-,TRBV6-5,TRBJ1-2,many,CASSYRTRPTPVF,TGTGCCAGCAGTTACAGGACCCGCCCGACTCCGGTTTTC
15,TRBD1,TRBV20-1,TRBJ2-3,many,CSAPGQLILTDTQYF,TGCAGTGCCCCGGGACAGCTCATTCTCACAGATACGCAGTATTTT
17,TRBD2,TRBV15,TRBJ2-3,many,CATSGRTSGGASDTQYF,TGTGCCACCAGCGGTCGGACTAGCGGGGGGGCCTCGGATACGCAGTATTTT
16,TRBD1,TRBV28,TRBJ2-2,many,CASRGQGFANTGELFF,TGTGCCAGCCGTGGACAGGGATTCGCGAACACCGGGGAGCTGTTTTTT
15,TRBD1,TRBV6-2/TRBV6-3,TRBJ1-2,many,CASSTRQGANYGYTF,TGTGCCAGCAGTACCCGACAGGGGGCGAACTATGGCTACACCTTC
13,TRBD2,TRBV12-3/TRBV12-4,TRBJ2-3,many,CASRFRGGDTQYF,TGTGCCAGCAGATTTCGGGGGGGCGATACGCAGTATTTT
15,-,TRBV19,TRBJ2-3,few,CASRRRDQGTYTQYF,TGTGCCAGTAGGAGGCGGGATCAGGGGACGTATACGCAGTATTTT
15,-,TRBV2,TRBJ2-7,many,CASTVRGGTSYEQYF,TGTGCCAGCACGGTTCGGGGCGGGACCTCCTACGAGCAGTACTTC
14,-,TRBV5-1,TRBJ2-7,many,CASSLDGGVTEQYF,TGCGCCAGCAGCTTGGATGGGGGTGTGACGGAGCAGTACTTC
15,-,TRBV28,TRBJ2-1,many,CASSPQRSSYNEQFF,TGTGCCAGCAGTCCCCAGCGTTCTTCCTACAATGAGCAGTTCTTC
14,-,TRBV20-1,TRBJ2-4,many,CSANPGEAKNIQYF,TGCAGTGCTAACCCAGGGGAAGCCAAAAACATTCAGTACTTC
13,TRBD2,TRBV2,TRBJ2-1,many,CASHPGLGNEQFF,TGTGCCAGCCACCCGGGACTAGGTAATGAGCAGTTCTTC
12,-,TRBV20-1,TRBJ2-5,many,CSADDKRETQYF,TGCAGTGCTGACGACAAGAGAGAGACCCAGTACTTC
14,TRBD2,TRBV29-1,TRBJ2-5,many,CSVGLAGGRETQYF,TGCAGCGTGGGACTAGCGGGGGGGAGAGAGACCCAGTACTTC
17,TRBD2,TRBV12-3/TRBV12-4,TRBJ2-5,many,CASSPEASGGVQETQYF,TGTGCCAGCAGTCCCGAAGCTAGCGGGGGGGTGCAAGAGACCCAGTACTTC
14,TRBD2,TRBV28,TRBJ2-7,many,CASRGTSGTYEQYF,TGTGCCAGCAGAGGGACTAGCGGGACCTACGAGCAGTACTTC
14,-,TRBV20-1,TRBJ2-2,many,CSGGEHMNTGELFF,TGCAGTGGTGGGGAGCATATGAACACCGGGGAGCTGTTTTTT
14,-,TRBV28,TRBJ2-5,many,CASSLASGAETQYF,TGTGCCAGCAGTTTAGCCAGTGGGGCTGAGACCCAGTACTTC
11,TRBD2,TRBV30,TRBJ2-5,many,CAWLLAETQYF,TGTGCCTGGCTACTAGCGGAGACCCAGTACTTC
17,TRBD2,TRBV6-2/TRBV6-3,TRBJ2-1,many,CASSYSHLAGTHNEQFF,TGTGCCAGCAGTTACTCCCATTTAGCGGGAACCCACAATGAGCAGTTCTTC
15,TRBD2,TRBV25-1,TRBJ2-7,many,CASSKRLAGAYEQYF,TGTGCCAGCAGTAAACGACTAGCGGGGGCCTACGAGCAGTACTTC
14,TRBD1,TRBV28,TRBJ2-7,many,CAIRPGTVSYEQYF,TGTGCCATCAGACCCGGGACAGTCTCCTACGAGCAGTACTTC
14,-,TRBV28,TRBJ2-1,few,CASSAQTKKVEQFF,TGTGCCAGCAGTGCCCAGACCAAAAAAGTTGAGCAGTTCTTC
16,-,TRBV18,TRBJ2-3,-,CASSPRVPTSTDTQYF,TGTGCCAGCTCACCGAGGGTACCTACTAGCACAGATACGCAGTATTTT
14,-,TRBV28,TRBJ1-1,many,CASSPPTGRTEAFF,TGTGCCAGCAGTCCACCGACCGGACGGACTGAAGCTTTCTTT
15,TRBD1,TRBV7-4,TRBJ1-1,many,CASTSPGTGNTEAFF,TGTGCCAGCACCAGTCCCGGGACAGGGAACACTGAAGCTTTCTTT
16,TRBD1,TRBV25-1,TRBJ2-3,many,CASSEVGTGTVGTQYF,TGTGCCAGCAGTGAAGTTGGGACAGGGACTGTTGGTACGCAGTATTTT
14,TRBD2,TRBV7-3,TRBJ2-1,many,CASSTSSGTNEQFF,TGTGCCAGCAGCACCTCTAGCGGGACCAATGAGCAGTTCTTC
14,-,TRBV12-3/TRBV12-4,TRBJ2-7,many,CASSLMGSRYEQYF,TGTGCCAGCAGTTTAATGGGGTCCCGCTACGAGCAGTACTTC
13,-,TRBV27,TRBJ1-2,many,CASSLSGFYGYTF,TGTGCCAGCAGTTTATCAGGGTTCTATGGCTACACCTTC
13,-,TRBV7-2,TRBJ1-1,-,CASSPIPATEAFF,TGTGCCAGCAGCCCAATACCGGCCACTGAAGCTTTCTTT
15,TRBD1,TRBV10-1,TRBJ2-3,many,CASSRTGGLRDTQYF,TGCGCCAGCAGTCGGACAGGGGGCCTTAGAGATACGCAGTATTTT
13,-,TRBV5-1,TRBJ2-5,many,CASSIGREWTQYF,TGCGCCAGCAGTATTGGTCGCGAGTGGACCCAGTACTTC
19,TRBD2,TRBV11-2,TRBJ2-3,-,CASSPWPPKRGGVTDTQYF,TGTGCCAGCAGCCCTTGGCCACCTAAGCGGGGGGGCGTCACAGATACGCAGTATTTT
19,TRBD2,TRBV11-1,TRBJ2-1,-,CASSSEGLAGGSSYNEQFF,TGTGCCAGCAGCTCCGAGGGACTAGCGGGAGGGTCCTCCTACAATGAGCAGTTCTTC
13,TRBD1,TRBV5-5,TRBJ2-7,many,CASSLHRGAEQYF,TGTGCCAGCAGCTTGCACAGGGGTGCCGAGCAGTACTTC
15,-,TRBV12-3/TRBV12-4,TRBJ1-1,many,CASSPAPGLRPQAFF,TGTGCCAGCAGTCCCGCCCCGGGACTGCGGCCCCAAGCTTTCTTT
15,TRBD2,TRBV5-5,TRBJ2-1,many,CASSPDRGGLNEQFF,TGTGCCAGCAGCCCGGACCGGGGGGGCCTCAATGAGCAGTTCTTC
16,TRBD2,TRBV7-2,TRBJ2-5,many,CASSSGLADFQETQYF,TGTGCCAGCAGCTCCGGACTAGCGGACTTCCAAGAGACCCAGTACTTC
17,TRBD2,TRBV12-5,TRBJ2-7,many,CASGLPPTSGTPYEQYF,TGTGCTAGTGGTTTGCCCCCGACTAGCGGGACTCCCTACGAGCAGTACTTC
14,TRBD2,TRBV10-3,TRBJ2-7,many,CAMRASGSTYEQYF,TGTGCCATGCGGGCGAGCGGGAGTACCTACGAGCAGTACTTC
17,TRBD2,TRBV5-1,TRBJ2-3,many,CASSLGGGRAWADTQYF,TGCGCCAGCAGCTTGGGTGGCGGGAGGGCCTGGGCAGATACGCAGTATTTT
16,TRBD2,TRBV20-1,TRBJ2-5,many,CSAGHPGLAHQETQYF,TGCAGTGCTGGCCATCCGGGACTAGCGCACCAAGAGACCCAGTACTTC
15,TRBD1,TRBV6-1,TRBJ1-5,many,CASSEAAGGNQPQHF,TGTGCCAGCAGTGAAGCGGCAGGGGGAAATCAGCCCCAGCATTTT
16,TRBD2,TRBV20-1,TRBJ2-3,many,CSARDGTSGRIDTQYF,TGCAGTGCTAGAGATGGGACTAGCGGGAGAATAGATACGCAGTATTTT
15,-,TRBV19,TRBJ2-6,-,CASRTSGTGANVLTF,TGTGCCAGTCGCACGTCAGGCACTGGGGCCAACGTCCTGACTTTC
11,TRBD1,TRBV20-1,TRBJ1-1,many,CSARDSTEAFF,TGCAGTGCTCGGGACAGCACTGAAGCTTTCTTT
13,-,TRBV11-2,TRBJ1-4,-,CASSLQVNEKLFF,TGTGCCAGCAGCTTACAGGTTAATGAAAAACTGTTTTTT
15,TRBD1,TRBV7-6,TRBJ1-5,few,CASSRRDSINQPQHF,TGTGCCAGCAGCCGACGGGACAGTATTAATCAGCCCCAGCATTTT
18,TRBD2,TRBV14,TRBJ2-3,many,CASSQDFEVAGSTDTQYF,TGTGCCAGCAGCCAAGATTTCGAGGTAGCGGGTAGCACAGATACGCAGTATTTT
15,TRBD2,TRBV6-5,TRBJ2-2,many,CASSYAGETTGELFF,TGTGCCAGCAGTTACGCGGGAGAGACAACCGGGGAGCTGTTTTTT
17,TRBD2,TRBV14,TRBJ2-5,many,CASSQLFRSGSDETQYF,TGTGCCAGCAGCCAACTTTTTCGGAGCGGGAGCGATGAGACCCAGTACTTC
17,TRBD2,TRBV6-5,TRBJ2-3,many,CASSYSASGGAADTQYF,TGTGCCAGCAGTTACTCCGCTAGCGGGGGGGCCGCAGATACGCAGTATTTT
16,-,TRBV15,TRBJ2-1,many,CATSREMGRLYNEQFF,TGTGCCACCAGCAGAGAAATGGGCAGACTCTACAATGAGCAGTTCTTC